Presented here are 11 T cell receptor beta chains from one specimen sequenced in a study of T cells after yellow fever vaccination. From the 5' RACE reads, TCRdb called clonotypes with MiXCR, one entry per CDR3 protein. This table holds fewer than 35,000 distinct CDR3 sequences, roughly a tenth found once. The sample was PBMCs, either bulk or a sorted T-cell subset (CD4+, CD8+, memory, or dextramer-sorted; not recorded which), taken less than 18 days after the first yellow fever vaccination. These receptors all come from a young man who received the YFV17D yellow fever vaccine.

The chain links TRBV12-3 or TRBV12-4 to TRBJ1-4; D ambiguous. Trimming removed 1 base from V and 7 bases from J, with 10 bases in between. This CDR3 comprises 14 residues. This chain's CDR3 is CASSLGGFGEKLFF. The CDR3 DNA is TGTGCCAGCAGTTTAGGGGGATTTGGTGAAAAACTGTTTTTT.

This clonotype has ten or more counts. This sequence joins TRBV12-3 or TRBV12-4 and TRBJ1-5; unclear D gene. The V gene lost 3 bases and the J gene lost 0 bases, with 9 bases spanning the gap. The CDR3 is 15 amino acids. The CDR3 here is CASSFVGGSNQPQHF. The CDR3 DNA follows: TGTGCCAGCAGTTTCGTCGGCGGTAGCAATCAGCCCCAGCATTTT.

This clonotype has ten or more counts. CDR3 protein: CASSFEGTMSYNEQFF. The CDR3 DNA reads as TGCGCCAGCAGCTTTGAGGGCACGATGTCCTACAATGAGCAGTTCTTC. The chain links TRBV4-1 to TRBJ2-1; possible D gene TRBD2, 5 bases. CDR1 MGHRA and CDR2 YSYEKL come from the germline V gene. The CDR3 sequence is 16 residues long. V was clipped by 5 bases and J by 1 base, with 15 bases between them.

This clonotype was found many times. V gene TRBV15 combines with J gene TRBJ1-3; unclear D gene. Germline V gene data show CDR1 as LNHNV and CDR2 as YYDKDF (reference sequence). This CDR3 is 14 amino acids long. Trimming pared 0 bases from V and 6 bases from J, leaving 9 bases between. This CDR3 reads CATSRDKSANTIYF. The CDR3 DNA sequence: TGTGCCACCAGCAGAGATAAGAGTGCAAACACCATATATTTT.

This clonotype was counted many times. The CDR3 nucleotides are TGTGCCAGCAGCGAAACCGGGACGGAGGGGGAGACCCAGTACTTC. Its translation: CASSETGTEGETQYF. The chain is built from TRBV9 and TRBJ2-5, with D maybe TRBD2 (6 bases). CDR1 and CDR2 from the germline V gene are SGDLS and YYNGEE. There are 15 residues in the CDR3. V lost 3 bases and J lost 5, with 17 bases in between.

Many counts were recorded for this clonotype. The chain employs TRBV7-2 and TRBJ2-3, with D possibly being TRBD1 or TRBD2 (6 bases each). The CDR3 is made up of 16 amino acids. V gave up 1 base and J gave up 6 bases, with 17 bases separating them. Germline lookup yields CDR1 SGHTA and CDR2 FQGNSA. The CDR3 loop reads CASSLVRALGGDTQYF. CDR3 coding DNA: TGTGCCAGCAGCTTAGTAAGGGCGCTAGGGGGGGATACGCAGTATTTT.

The chain is built from TRBV20-1 and TRBJ1-1, with a weak D call TRBD1 (6 bases). Germline V gene sequence: CDR1 DFQATT, CDR2 SNEGSKA (reference sequence). This CDR3 contains 13 residues. Trimming left V 4 bases short and J 7 bases short, with 16 bases between. The CDR3 protein is CSATRGRDIEAFF. CDR3 bases: TGCAGTGCTACCCGAGGTCGGGACATTGAAGCTTTCTTT.

This clonotype was recorded many times. CDR3 region: CASSLRTGVNEQFF. As DNA, the CDR3 is TGTGCCAGCAGTTTGAGGACAGGGGTGAATGAGCAGTTCTTC. This chain links TRBV12-3 or TRBV12-4 with TRBJ2-1, with 9 bases lining up with TRBD1. Losses at the gene ends were 3 bases for V and 7 bases for J; bases not matched to a gene: 4. CDR3 length equals 14 residues.

This clonotype was seen repeatedly, ten times or more. The CDR3 protein is CASRTRAGELFF. The CDR3 DNA sequence: TGTGCCAGCAGGACTAGGGCCGGGGAGCTGTTTTTT. The rearrangement links TRBV7-2 to TRBJ2-2, with D tentatively TRBD2 (6 bases). The ends were cut back, 6 bases at V and 6 bases at J, with 8 bases in the middle. Germline CDR1 and CDR2: SGHTA and FQGNSA. The CDR3 contains 12 residues.

Ten or more counts support this clonotype. The chain recombines TRBV5-1 with TRBJ2-5; a possible D gene is TRBD1 (6 bases). Germline lookup yields CDR1 SGHRS and CDR2 YFSETQ. The CDR3 spans 14 residues. Trimming took 4 bases from V and 3 from J, leaving 13 bases between them. The CDR3 spells CASSHGTTKETQYF. The CDR3, as DNA: TGCGCCAGCAGCCATGGGACAACAAAAGAGACCCAGTACTTC.

Ten or more counts support this clonotype. The chain uses TRBV12-3 or TRBV12-4 and TRBJ1-6; no reliable D call. V was cut by 6 bases and J by 8 bases, with 11 bases left in between. This CDR3 has 13 residues. CDR3 coding DNA: TGTGCCAGCAGGTTGGAAGCTGATTCACCCCTCCACTTT. Its translation: CASRLEADSPLHF.